This T cell receptor (beta chain) appears in the sequencing data of a study of neurological immune-mediated disorders (dated by TCRdb to 2018 to 2020). General notes on the study: Of the 35 or so multiple sclerosis patients, about 30 had relapsing-remitting MS and 3 had secondary progressive MS. The roughly 100 TCR-beta libraries covered PBMC samples along with longitudinal samples, technical triplicates, and paired sorted CD4+ and CD8+ T-cell subsets. The cohort included roughly 71 subjects: around 15 with HAM/TSP, some 34 with multiple sclerosis, and roughly 20 healthy controls. Using UMI-based sequencing, the study compared peripheral blood TCR-beta repertoires from patients with HTLV-I-associated myelopathy (HAM/TSP), patients with multiple sclerosis, and healthy controls.

For unsorted PBMC libraries, 2 million PBMCs were used after storage in RNAlater at -80 degrees C until RNA extraction. The multiple sclerosis patients were enrolled in a US clinical protocol that used magnetic resonance imaging to evaluate disease progression. Peripheral blood was subjected to Ficoll-Hypaque density gradient centrifugation to isolate PBMCs, which were then cryopreserved in liquid nitrogen. General study outcomes and caveats: Repertoires from 18 of 34 MS patients were grouped by phylogenetic analysis into a cluster of related CDR3 sequences, suggesting a possible repertoire-level signature. The MS cluster was not associated with any clinical or MRI features, and the authors stated that larger cohorts are needed. The highest TCR clonal expansion was observed in HAM/TSP patients, whereas the lowest was observed in MS patients, even when compared with healthy controls. No identical CDR3 amino acid sequences were shared among expanded clones across subjects, suggesting private TCR-beta repertoires in all groups.

In this sample, this clonotype turned up many times. Its antigen remains undetermined. Nothing much larger sits one base from this clone, and base qualities are not available. From its cysteine to its phenylalanine, the CDR3 spans 15 amino acids. CDR3 DNA is the only sequence kept; it has 45 bases, read in frame from the first base. CDR1 MNHEY and CDR2 SVGEGT were looked up in the germline V gene. The V end gives up 2 bases and the J end 1 base, leaving 5 bases in the junction not matched to a gene. cDNA synthesis used template-switch 5'RACE with a primer carrying a 10-nucleotide random unique molecular identifier tagging each TCR transcript. Every sequencing run covered 15-18 subjects and yielded more than 200 million TCR-beta sequences. The RNeasy kit was used for extraction of total RNA. The KAPA Real-time Library Amplification kit was used to amplify TCR-beta VDJ regions with primers for the TCR constant region and the 5'RACE anchor. A first PCR added sample indexes and Illumina adaptors, and a second PCR then raised library yield. After Ampure bead purification, the roughly 650 bp TCR product was size-selected on a 2% E-gel SizeSelection system. Before pooling, library quality was checked on a Bioanalyzer, concentration was measured with Qubit, and libraries were quantified with the Kapa Library Quantification kit. An Illumina HiSeq 2500 was used to sequence the libraries paired-end at 2 x 150 bp. To increase sequence diversity, roughly 25-31% phiX was spiked into each library pool. The authors' analysis ran thus. Quality-filtered reads were processed with the UMI-based MiGEC pipeline, and over 90% of raw TCR sequences were removed by the MiGEC pipeline during error correction. VDJ genes were aligned to IMGT germline references, and clonotypes were defined by unique CDR3 amino acid sequence plus V-J genes. VDJtools evaluated clonal expansion, Shannon diversity and CDR3 relatedness (CalcPairwiseDistances, ClusterSamples); CLCbio workbench built phylogenetic trees. Clones with at least 8 unique UMIs were defined as expanded, with this threshold being based on coefficient-of-variation modelling across technical triplicates. TCRdb trimmed public reads at Q25 via fastp, called clones via MiXCR and kept in-frame beta chains. Records with the same CDR3 protein are collapsed into one entry carrying the most frequent genes and DNA. In this record, the V and J calls reflect TCRdb's handling and not the investigators' own analysis. For this sample there are roughly 27,000 distinct CDR3 sequences; 2% to 3% appear just once. The ten largest clones capture about 2.5% of the sample.

Material for sequencing was PBMCs. This chain is built from TRBV6-2 or TRBV6-3 and TRBJ2-7; TRBD2 lines up with 7 middle nucleotides. This clonotype was sampled from a woman aged 45 to 65 with multiple sclerosis. In nucleotides, the sequence is TGTGCCAGCAGTTACCAGCGGGGAAAGTCCTACGAGCAGTACTTC. This codes for CASSYQRGKSYEQYF.